The source of this TCR beta chain is a study of T cells in Graves' hyperthyroidism and ophthalmopathy. The CDR3 has 14 residues. Per the germline V gene, CDR1 is LNHDA and CDR2 is SQIVND (reference sequence). Between the trimmed V and J ends, which lost 2 bases and 3 bases, there was a span of 10 bases. TCR beta CDR3 region amplification was performed from RNA transcripts. HTBI primers were used for first-round RT-PCR of the TCR CDR3. Each CDR3 protein is one row after TCRdb ran MiXCR on the multiplex PCR reads. The table shows approximately 410,000 distinct CDR3 sequences, with approximately 14% occurring only once.

The sequence was collected from a woman aged 18-35 years with Graves' hyperthyroidism. What was sequenced was blood. J is TRBJ1-1 and V is TRBV19; D ambiguous. CDR3 loop: CASSIQGEDTEAFF. As DNA, the CDR3 is TGTGCCAGTAGTATACAAGGCGAGGACACTGAAGCTTTCTTT.